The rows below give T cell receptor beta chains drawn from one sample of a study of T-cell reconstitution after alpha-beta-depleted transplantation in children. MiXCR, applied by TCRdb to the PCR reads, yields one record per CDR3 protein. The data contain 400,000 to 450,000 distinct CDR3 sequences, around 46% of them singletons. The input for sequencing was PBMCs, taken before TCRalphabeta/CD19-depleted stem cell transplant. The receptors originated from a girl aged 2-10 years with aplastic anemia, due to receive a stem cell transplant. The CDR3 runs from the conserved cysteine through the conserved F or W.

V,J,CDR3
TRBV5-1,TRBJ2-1,CASMNERQGIGNEQFF
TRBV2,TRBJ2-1,CASRGTSLPYNEQFF
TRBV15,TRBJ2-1,CATSSHPNEQFF
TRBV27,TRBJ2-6,CASSLGSTGANVLTF
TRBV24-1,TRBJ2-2,CATRETGTGELFF
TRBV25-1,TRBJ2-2,CASSEGGGVTGELFF
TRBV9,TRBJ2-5,CASSPSRVETQYF
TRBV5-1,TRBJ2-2,CASSLGGRENRGELFF
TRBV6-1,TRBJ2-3,CASSERGSQGDTQYF
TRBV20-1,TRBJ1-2,CSGWKGAMNYGYTF
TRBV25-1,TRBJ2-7,CASSGAGFSYEQYF
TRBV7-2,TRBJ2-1,CASSSDRSEQFF
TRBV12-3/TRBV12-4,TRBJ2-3,CASSSTLSTDTQYF
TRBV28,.,CASSLPGGRASYNEQFF
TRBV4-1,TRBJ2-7,CASSQVLAGGSYEQYF
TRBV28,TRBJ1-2,CASSYRKNHGYTF
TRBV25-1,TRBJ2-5,CASSATGFQETQYF
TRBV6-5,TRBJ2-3,CASSWGGTRYTDTQYF
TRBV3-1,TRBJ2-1,CASTQASRGGKGNEQFF
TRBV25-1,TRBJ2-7,CASSGGTANHYRDVSGYEQYF
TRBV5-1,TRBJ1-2,CASSQTGNYGYTF
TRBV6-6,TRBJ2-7,CASSPGIHEQYF
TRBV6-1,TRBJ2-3,CASSDTSGPGPDTQYF
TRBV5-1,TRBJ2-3,CASSSGGDGSDTQYF
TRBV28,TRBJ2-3,CASSLQGEGGTDTQYF
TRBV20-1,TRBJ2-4,CSARPPGRGKNIQYF
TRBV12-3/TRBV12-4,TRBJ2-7,CASSPGTLPFYEQYF
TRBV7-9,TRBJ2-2,CASSAGSTGELFF
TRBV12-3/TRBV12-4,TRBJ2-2,CASSLVRTGELFF
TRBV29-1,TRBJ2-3,CSVDRGPSTDTQYF
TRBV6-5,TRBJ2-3,CASSYGNSRTDTQYF
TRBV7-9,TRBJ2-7,CASSREGGTYEQYF
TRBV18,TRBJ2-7,CASTIGPISYEQYF
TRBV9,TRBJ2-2,CASSSWPAGDPGELFF
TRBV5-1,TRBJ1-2,CASSSPGQGPDYTF
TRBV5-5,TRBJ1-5,CASSLGVGARQPQHF
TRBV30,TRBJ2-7,CAWSVRQTVSYEQYF
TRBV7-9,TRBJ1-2,CASSPDRLSNYGYTF
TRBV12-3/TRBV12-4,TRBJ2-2,CASRGLAGTTGELFF
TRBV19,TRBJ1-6,CASISRGVGNSPLHF
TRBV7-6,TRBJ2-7,CASSSRTGAEQYF
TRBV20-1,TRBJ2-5,CSATRGETQYF
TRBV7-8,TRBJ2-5,CASSTRDRATQETQYF
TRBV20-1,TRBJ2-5,CSASPLGSGKTQYF
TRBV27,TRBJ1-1,CASSLSRGLNTEAFF
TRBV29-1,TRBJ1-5,CSVGVGDSNQPQHF
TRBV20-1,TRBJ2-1,CSAREREGLGNEQFF
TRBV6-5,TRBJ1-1,CASSYESGLNTEAFF
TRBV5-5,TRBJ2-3,CASELDRDTQYF
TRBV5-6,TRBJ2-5,CASSLGQGRSQETQYF
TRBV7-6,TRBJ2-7,CASSSTDRGLYEQYF
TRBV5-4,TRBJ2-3,CASSWGSTLRTDTQYF
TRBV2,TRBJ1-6,CASSDPRGGSYNSPLHF
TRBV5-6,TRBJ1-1,CASSSQGQGHTEAFF
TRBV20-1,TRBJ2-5,CSARGLAGVQETQYF
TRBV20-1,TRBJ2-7,CSAWMGYEQYF